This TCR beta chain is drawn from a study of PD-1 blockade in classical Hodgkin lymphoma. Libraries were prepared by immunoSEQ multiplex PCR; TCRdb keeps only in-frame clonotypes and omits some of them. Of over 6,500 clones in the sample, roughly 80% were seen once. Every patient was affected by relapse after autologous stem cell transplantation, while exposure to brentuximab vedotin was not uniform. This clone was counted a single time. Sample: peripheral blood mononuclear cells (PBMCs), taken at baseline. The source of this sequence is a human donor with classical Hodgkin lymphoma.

The CDR3 here is CASSQYLATDTQYF. CDR3 DNA: TGTGCCAGCAGCCAATATCTAGCCACAGATACGCAGTATTTT. This sequence joins TRBV4-2 and TRBJ2-3; D may be TRBD2 (5 bases). CDR1 LGHNA and CDR2 YNFKEQ come from the germline V gene. The germline V and J ends were trimmed by 2 bases and 2 bases, with 8 bases remaining between them. The CDR3 contains 14 residues.